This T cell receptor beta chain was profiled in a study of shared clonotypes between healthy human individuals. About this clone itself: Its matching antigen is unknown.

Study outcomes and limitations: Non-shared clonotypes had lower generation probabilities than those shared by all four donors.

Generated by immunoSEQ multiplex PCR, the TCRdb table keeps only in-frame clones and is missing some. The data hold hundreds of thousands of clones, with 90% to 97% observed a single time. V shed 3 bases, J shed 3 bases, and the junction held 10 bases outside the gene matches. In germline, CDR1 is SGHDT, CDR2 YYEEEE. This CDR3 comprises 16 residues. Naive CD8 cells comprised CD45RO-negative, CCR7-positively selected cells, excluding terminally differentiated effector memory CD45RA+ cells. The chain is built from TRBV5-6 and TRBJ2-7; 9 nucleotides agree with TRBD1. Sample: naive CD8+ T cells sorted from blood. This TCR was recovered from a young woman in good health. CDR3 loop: CASSYNGQGIIYEQYF. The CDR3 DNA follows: TGTGCCAGCAGCTATAACGGACAGGGGATAATCTACGAGCAGTACTTC.